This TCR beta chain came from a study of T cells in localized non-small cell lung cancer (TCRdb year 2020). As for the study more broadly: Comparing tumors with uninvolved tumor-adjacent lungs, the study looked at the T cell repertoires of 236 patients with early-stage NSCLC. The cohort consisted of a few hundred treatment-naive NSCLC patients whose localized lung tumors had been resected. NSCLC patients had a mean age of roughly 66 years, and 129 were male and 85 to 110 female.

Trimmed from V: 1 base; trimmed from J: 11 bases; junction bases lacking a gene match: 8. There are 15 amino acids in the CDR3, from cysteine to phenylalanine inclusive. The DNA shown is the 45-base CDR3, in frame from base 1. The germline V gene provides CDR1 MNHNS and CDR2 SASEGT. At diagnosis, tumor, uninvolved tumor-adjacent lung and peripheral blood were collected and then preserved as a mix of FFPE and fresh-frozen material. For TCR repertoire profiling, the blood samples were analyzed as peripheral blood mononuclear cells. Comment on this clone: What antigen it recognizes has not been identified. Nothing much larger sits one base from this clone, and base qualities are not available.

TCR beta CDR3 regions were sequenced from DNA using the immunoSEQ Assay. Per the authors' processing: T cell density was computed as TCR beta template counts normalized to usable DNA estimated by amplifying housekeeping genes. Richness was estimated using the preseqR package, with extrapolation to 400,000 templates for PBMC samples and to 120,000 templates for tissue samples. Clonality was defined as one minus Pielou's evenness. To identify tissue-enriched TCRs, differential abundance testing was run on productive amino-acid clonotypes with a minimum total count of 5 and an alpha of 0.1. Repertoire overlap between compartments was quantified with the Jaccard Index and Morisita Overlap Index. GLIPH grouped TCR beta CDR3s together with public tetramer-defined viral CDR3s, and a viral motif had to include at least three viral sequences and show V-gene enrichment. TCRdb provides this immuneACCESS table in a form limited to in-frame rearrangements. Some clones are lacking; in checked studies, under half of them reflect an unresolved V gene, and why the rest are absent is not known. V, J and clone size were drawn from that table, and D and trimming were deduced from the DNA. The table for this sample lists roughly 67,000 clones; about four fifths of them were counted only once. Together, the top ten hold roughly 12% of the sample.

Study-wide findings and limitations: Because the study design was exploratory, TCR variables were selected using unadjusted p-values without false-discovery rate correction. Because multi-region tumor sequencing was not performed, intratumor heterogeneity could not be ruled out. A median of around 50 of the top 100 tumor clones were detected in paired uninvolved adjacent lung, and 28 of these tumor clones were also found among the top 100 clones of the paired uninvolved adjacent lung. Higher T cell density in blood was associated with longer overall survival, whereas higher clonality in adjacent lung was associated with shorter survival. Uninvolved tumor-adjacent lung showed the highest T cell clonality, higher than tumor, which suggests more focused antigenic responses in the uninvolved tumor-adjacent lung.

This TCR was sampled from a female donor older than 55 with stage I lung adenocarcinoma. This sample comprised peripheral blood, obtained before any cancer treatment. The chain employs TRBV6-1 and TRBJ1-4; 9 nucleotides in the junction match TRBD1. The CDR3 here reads CASSEVFGTGSKLFF. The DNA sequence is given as TGTGCCAGCAGTGAAGTCTTCGGGACAGGGTCTAAACTGTTTTTT.